One sample yielded the 23 T cell receptor beta chains listed below, sequenced in a study of T cell responses to AZD1222 COVID-19 vaccine (dated by TCRdb to 2020 to 2023). The library was made by the immunoSEQ multiplex PCR assay. Imported from immuneACCESS, the table was reduced by TCRdb to in-frame sequences with V and J called. These copies leave out some clones; in studies compared against another copy, an unresolved V gene accounts for under half, and the cause of the remainder is not known. Across this sample there are some 100,000 clones, with approximately 90% seen only once. The top ten clonotypes cover 5.2% of the sample. What the time point label conveys for this sample: baseline before first vaccination. The sample in question was peripheral blood, obtained on day 0 of AZD1222 vaccination. Receptors originate from an adult in good health.

The gene calls are TRBV12-3 or TRBV12-4 and TRBJ1-2, with D unresolved. The CDR3 sequence is 13 residues long. Trimming pared 2 bases from V and 3 bases from J, leaving 7 bases between. The CDR3 reads CASSLNKHYGYTF. The CDR3, as DNA: TGTGCCAGCAGTTTAAACAAACACTATGGCTACACCTTC.

The CDR3, as DNA: TGTGCCAGCAGTTTAGGGGGCTATGCGGGCTACACCTTC. Its translation is CASSLGGYAGYTF. V and J are TRBV27 and TRBJ1-2, with D possibly TRBD1 on 6 matching bases. Per germline, CDR1 MNHEY and CDR2 SMNVEV (reference sequence). V lost 2 bases and J lost 8, with 12 bases in between. The CDR3 extends over 13 amino acids.

CDR3 sequence: CASSLPGRTIGTDTQYF. The CDR3 nucleotides are TGTGCCAGTAGTCTTCCAGGTCGGACTATCGGCACAGATACGCAGTATTTT. This chain joins TRBV19 and TRBJ2-3, with D maybe TRBD2 (6 bases). With 5 bases removed from V and 1 base from J, the gap between germline ends came to 19 bases. The germline CDR1 and CDR2 sequences are LNHDA and SQIVND (reference sequence). This CDR3 contains 17 residues.

The rearrangement uses TRBV14 and TRBJ2-5; the D gene is possibly TRBD2 (7 bases). V was pared by 0 bases and J by 9 bases, with 11 bases between. Per the germline V gene, CDR1 is SGHDN and CDR2 is FVKESK. This CDR3 is built from 13 residues. CDR3 nucleotides: TGTGCCAGCAGCCAAGAGTGGGGGGGGCCCCAGTACTTC. This gives the protein CASSQEWGGPQYF.

The chain joins TRBV19 to TRBJ1-2, with unresolved D. Germline V CDR1 and CDR2: LNHDA, SQIVND (reference sequence). CDR3 length: 13 residues. The V and J ends lost 2 bases and 6 bases respectively, with 10 bases between them. CDR3 in amino acids: CASSILTEDGYTF. The CDR3 DNA sequence: TGTGCCAGTAGTATACTCACAGAGGATGGCTACACCTTC.

V gene TRBV6-5 combines with J gene TRBJ1-1, with D perhaps TRBD1 (5 bases). V lost 4 bases and J lost 11, with 17 bases in between. Germline V gene lookup returns CDR1 MNHEY and CDR2 SVGAGI. The CDR3 extends over 13 amino acids. DNA for the CDR3: TGTGCCAGCAGTTCCGACAGATACCGTCAGGCTTTCTTT. Amino acids: CASSSDRYRQAFF.

This chain links TRBV30 with TRBJ1-1; weak D call: TRBD1 (5 bases). Germline V gene data show CDR1 as GTSNPN and CDR2 as SVGIG (reference sequence). The ends were cut back, 2 bases at V and 4 bases at J, with 11 bases in the middle. The CDR3 runs to 13 residues. The CDR3 DNA sequence: TGTGCCTGGAGTAGACAGAGCGGCACTGAAGCTTTCTTT. Translating it yields CAWSRQSGTEAFF.

This rearrangement joins TRBV7-9 to TRBJ2-7; 11 bases fit TRBD1. This CDR3 is built from 16 residues. From germline, CDR1 is SEHNR and CDR2 FQNEAQ (reference sequence). V lost 5 bases, J lost 7 bases, and 13 bases stayed unmatched. As DNA, the CDR3 is TGTGCCAGCAGCCCCGGGGAAGGACAGGGGGCCCCGGAGCAGTACTTC. It codes for CASSPGEGQGAPEQYF.

This clone was detected ten times or more. This same CDR3 is encoded by further DNA sequences in the sample. V usage is TRBV7-9 and J usage is TRBJ2-7; a possible D gene is TRBD2 (6 bases). Trimming stripped 3 bases from V and 7 bases from J, with 10 bases between. CDR3 size: 12 residues. Per the germline V gene, CDR1 is SEHNR and CDR2 is FQNEAQ (reference sequence). The CDR3 bases are TGTGCCAGCAGCTTCGGGAGCGGGGAGCAGTACTTC. This encodes CASSFGSGEQYF.

The chain recombines TRBV7-2 with TRBJ1-5; unclear D gene. V was clipped by 3 bases and J by 2 bases, with 11 bases between them. This CDR3 region has 15 residues. Germline V CDR1 and CDR2: SGHTA, FQGNSA. CDR3 sequence: CASSFGIGGNQPQHF. CDR3 sequence (DNA): TGTGCCAGCAGCTTCGGGATAGGAGGCAATCAGCCCCAGCATTTT. The complete variable domain, with remaining parts taken from reference TRBV7-2 and TRBJ1-5, reads GAGVSQSPSNKVTEKGKDVELRCDPISGHTALYWYRQSLGQGLEFLIYFQGNSAPDKSGLPSDRFSAERTGGSVSTLTIQRTQQEDSAVYLCASSFGIGGNQPQHFGDGTRLSIL.

CDR3 loop: CAWSLGEAFF. The CDR3 region has the DNA TGTGCCTGGAGTTTAGGAGAAGCTTTCTTT. The V call is TRBV30, the J call TRBJ1-1, with no clear D. CDR1 and CDR2 (germline): GTSNPN, SVGIG (reference sequence). The CDR3 has 10 amino acids. V was pared by 2 bases and J by 8 bases, with 6 bases between.

The V and J genes are TRBV10-3 and TRBJ2-3; 10 bases line up with TRBD1. Germline V gene sequence: CDR1 ENHRY, CDR2 SYGVKD. The CDR3 length is 19 residues. Unmatched junction bases numbered 12, after V lost 2 bases and J lost 1 base. The CDR3 sequence: CAISERDGTGVGGTDTQYF. Written as DNA, the CDR3 is TGTGCCATCAGTGAGAGGGACGGGACAGGGGTTGGCGGCACAGATACGCAGTATTTT.

V usage is TRBV5-1 and J usage is TRBJ1-2, with a tentative D call TRBD1 (6 bases). This CDR3 has 17 residues. V lost 0 bases to trimming and J lost 1 base, with 16 bases between them. CDR1 is SGHRS and CDR2 is YFSETQ in the germline V gene. The CDR3 nucleotides read TGCGCCAGCAGCTTGGTCCCAGTACAGGGAGATAACTATGGCTACACCTTC. Amino acids: CASSLVPVQGDNYGYTF.

CDR3 coding DNA: TGTGCCAGCAGAATAAGAGCTTCGAACACTGAAGCTTTCTTT. Translated: CASRIRASNTEAFF. The V call is TRBV6-5, the J call TRBJ1-1, with D uncertain. Germline V gene sequence: CDR1 MNHEY, CDR2 SVGAGI. The CDR3 is 14 amino acids. V lost 6 bases and J 1 base, leaving 12 bases between the germline ends.

This chain joins TRBV28 and TRBJ2-1; no clear D gene. Germline V CDR1 and CDR2: MDHEN, SYDVKM. The V end was cut by 6 bases, the J end by 4 bases, with 10 bases between. The CDR3 has 13 amino acids. The CDR3 sequence is CASSPALYNEQFF. The DNA for the CDR3 is TGTGCCAGCAGCCCAGCCCTTTACAATGAGCAGTTCTTC.

The chain uses TRBV24-1 and TRBJ2-5, with 7 bases matching TRBD1. The CDR3 runs 14 residues. Germline assignment: CDR1 KGHDR and CDR2 SFDVKD. Unmatched junction bases numbered 2, after V lost 3 bases and J lost 2 bases. CDR3 in amino acids: CATSDETGQETQYF. CDR3 DNA: TGTGCCACCAGTGATGAGACAGGGCAAGAGACCCAGTACTTC.

The rearrangement uses TRBV21-1 and TRBJ1-2; the DNA was not used to check the table's D call, TRBD1. TRBV21-1 is noted as a pseudogene. The CDR3 is made up of 15 amino acids. DNA of the CDR3: TGTGCCAGCAGCAAGGACAGCGACGCCTTCTATGGCTACACCTTC. Translating it yields CASSKDSDAFYGYTF.

This clone was seen more than once but under ten times. Other DNA sequences in the sample encode the same CDR3. The V call is TRBV20-1, the J call TRBJ1-3, with unresolved D. CDR3 length: 11 amino acids. Germline CDR1 and CDR2: DFQATT and SNEGSKA (reference sequence). The ends were cut back, 5 bases at V and 4 bases at J, with 6 bases in the middle. CDR3 nucleotide sequence: TGCAGTGCTTTATCCGGAAACACCATATATTTT. Encoded protein: CSALSGNTIYF.

The V call is TRBV18, the J call TRBJ1-5, with a tentative D call TRBD1 (5 bases). This CDR3 has 14 amino acids. CDR1 and CDR2 from the germline V gene are KGHSH and LQKENI. V lost 5 bases and J 4 bases, leaving 12 bases between the germline ends. The CDR3 sequence: CASSFDSLNQPQHF. CDR3 DNA sequence: TGTGCCAGCTCATTCGACAGTTTGAATCAGCCCCAGCATTTT.

The chain recombines TRBV30 with TRBJ2-1; 7 bases line up with TRBD2. The CDR3 spans 21 residues. CDR1 is GTSNPN, CDR2 SVGIG, per germline (reference sequence). V lost 1 base and J lost 0; bases outside the gene matches: 21. CDR3 in DNA: TGTGCCTGGAGTGAGACTAGCCGGAGAAACACCTACTGGAGCTCCTACAATGAGCAGTTCTTC. Translation gives CAWSETSRRNTYWSSYNEQFF.

The chain employs TRBV18 and TRBJ2-7, with 8 positions matching TRBD1. CDR1 is KGHSH, CDR2 LQKENI, per germline. V shed 2 bases and J 4 bases; nucleotides not matched to a gene: 4. The CDR3 consists of 14 residues. CDR3 protein: CASSPAGGSYEQYF. CDR3 nucleotide sequence: TGTGCCAGCTCACCAGCAGGGGGCAGTTACGAGCAGTACTTC.

The chain uses TRBV28 and TRBJ1-2, with D maybe TRBD1 (6 bases). The V end lost 3 bases, the J end lost 1 base, and 12 bases lay between the germline ends. Germline V lookup: CDR1 MDHEN, CDR2 SYDVKM. The length of the CDR3 is 15 residues. CDR3 nucleotide sequence: TGTGCCAGCAGTTTTTACAGGGATTATAACTATGGCTACACCTTC. It encodes CASSFYRDYNYGYTF.

The chain combines TRBV5-1 with TRBJ2-3; D is undetermined. There are 14 residues in the CDR3. Looked up from germline, CDR1 is SGHRS and CDR2 is YFSETQ. The ends were cut back, 4 bases at V and 0 bases at J, with 9 bases in the middle. The CDR3 loop reads CASSLTVSTDTQYF. The DNA of the CDR3 is TGCGCCAGCAGCCTGACGGTTAGCACAGATACGCAGTATTTT.